This entry lists 29 T cell receptor beta chains sequenced from one sample in a study of blood T cells in healthy people across ages. The second PCR ran 7 to 11 cycles with a sample-barcoded 5' primer and J-beta primers. Via MiXCR, TCRdb re-called the 5' RACE reads, giving one row per CDR3 protein. This table holds about 840,000 distinct CDR3 sequences, around 29% found once. The sample was also linked to a second study, of T cells of mothers and their children.

Material: blood. All receptors derive from a woman aged 40-49 years in good health.

The rearrangement uses TRBV7-2 and TRBJ2-5; TRBD2 aligns across 12 bases. The CDR3 has 16 amino acids. V shed 0 bases and J 2 bases; nucleotides not matched to a gene: 1. The germline CDR1 and CDR2 sequences are SGHTA and FQGNSA. The CDR3 nucleotides read TGTGCCAGCAGCTTAGCAACTAGCGGGGGGCAAGAGACCCAGTACTTC. This gives the protein CASSLATSGGQETQYF. The entire variable domain, with the rest obtained from reference TRBV7-2 and TRBJ2-5, is as follows: GAGVSQSPSNKVTEKGKDVELRCDPISGHTALYWYRQSLGQGLEFLIYFQGNSAPDKSGLPSDRFSAERTGGSVSTLTIQRTQQEDSAVYLCASSLATSGGQETQYFGPGTRLLVL.

Details on this clonotype: The germline gene is not matched at one end of the junction; a read error may be the cause. The chain couples TRBV7-9 to TRBJ2-1; 7 bases are a match to TRBD1. CDR3 length: 15 amino acids. CDR1 SEHNR and CDR2 FQNEAQ come from the germline V gene (reference sequence). In DNA form, the CDR3 reads TGTGCCAGCAGCGATCCCAGACAGGGATTAAATGAGCGGTTCTTC. It encodes CASSDPRQGLNERFF.

This clonotype came up a few times. The chain joins TRBV12-3 or TRBV12-4 to TRBJ2-3; no definite D call. CDR3 length: 16 residues. Trimming stripped 1 base from V and 0 bases from J, with 11 bases between. The CDR3 is CASSLGQLVSTDTQYF. Written as DNA, the CDR3 is TGTGCCAGCAGTTTAGGACAATTAGTGAGCACAGATACGCAGTATTTT.

A note on this clonotype: Possible read error: a much larger clone is one base away. The V call is TRBV2, the J call TRBJ2-4; D is perhaps TRBD2 (7 bases). The CDR3 contains 15 residues. Germline V CDR1 and CDR2: SNHLY, FYNNEI. V was trimmed by 6 bases and J by 13 bases, leaving 25 bases between them. The CDR3 DNA reads TGTGCCAGCAGGACCCTTGGCGGGGGCTACAATGAGCAGTACTTC. The encoded protein is CASRTLGGGYNEQYF.

This clonotype has just a few counts. This rearrangement joins TRBV20-1 to TRBJ1-4, with D possibly matching TRBD1 (5 bases). The CDR3 is 12 amino acids. The germline V and J ends were trimmed by 3 bases and 5 bases, with 7 bases remaining between them. Germline values: CDR1 DFQATT, CDR2 SNEGSKA (reference sequence). The CDR3 nucleotides are TGCAGTGCTAGTCGGGGGAATGAAAAACTGTTTTTT. Translated: CSASRGNEKLFF.

This sequence joins TRBV6-2 or TRBV6-3 and TRBJ2-3; 13 bases agree with TRBD2. The CDR3 is 16 amino acids. Germline CDR1 is MNHEY and CDR2 is SVGEGT. V was pared by 6 bases and J by 3 bases, with 6 bases of the junction left unmatched. CDR3 coding DNA: TGTGCCAGCAGCCAAGGACTAGCGGGGGAGACAGATACGCAGTATTTT. Translated, it gives CASSQGLAGETDTQYF.

V usage is TRBV7-9 and J usage is TRBJ2-6, with unresolved D. Germline assignment: CDR1 SEHNR and CDR2 FQNEAQ (reference sequence). CDR3 size: 15 residues. Trimming shortened V by 4 bases and J by 1 base, and 8 bases separated the two germline ends. CDR3 sequence reads: CASSYTRSGANVLTF. The CDR3 nucleotides read TGTGCCAGCAGCTATACCCGATCTGGGGCCAACGTCCTGACTTTC.

This clonotype was detected only a few times. The chain is built from TRBV7-9 and TRBJ2-1; TRBD1 aligns across 10 bases. V lost 7 bases to trimming and J lost 8 bases; unmatched junction nucleotides: 14. This CDR3 comprises 16 residues. Germline V gives CDR1 SEHNR, CDR2 FQNEAQ (reference sequence). The CDR3 nucleotides are TGTGCCAGCACCCCCCGACAGGGGGCGCCGGCGCATGAGCAGTTCTTC. Amino acid sequence: CASTPRQGAPAHEQFF.

This clonotype was found once. Relative to the germline gene, one junction end is altered; a read error may explain this. As DNA, the CDR3 is TGTGCCAGCAGCCCAAGAGTCTCTGGAAACACCAGATATTTT. This gives the protein CASSPRVSGNTRYF. The V gene is TRBV7-2, the J gene TRBJ1-3, with D hard to call. There are 14 residues in the CDR3. CDR1 is SGHTA and CDR2 is FQGNSA in the germline V gene.

As DNA, the CDR3 is TGTGCCAGCAGCGTAGCGCAGGGGGCATACGGCTACACCTTC. It encodes CASSVAQGAYGYTF. This chain connects TRBV9 to TRBJ1-2, with 8 bases aligning to TRBD1. This CDR3 comprises 14 residues. CDR1 and CDR2 from the germline V gene are SGDLS and YYNGEE. The trim removed 0 bases at V and 8 bases at J, leaving 6 bases unmatched. Supplemented by reference TRBV9 and TRBJ1-2, the full variable domain reads DSGVTQTPKHLITATGQRVTLRCSPRSGDLSVYWYQQSLDQGLQFLIQYYNGEERAKGNILERFSAQQFPDLHSELNLSSLELGDSALYFCASSVAQGAYGYTFGSGTRLTVV.

This chain connects TRBV12-3 or TRBV12-4 to TRBJ1-3; D is undetermined. This CDR3 spans 18 amino acids. Deletions cut 5 bases from V and 0 bases from J, with 20 bases between. The CDR3 region is CASSTPNWEGLSGNTIYF. DNA of the CDR3: TGTGCCAGCAGTACACCAAATTGGGAAGGCCTCTCTGGAAACACCATATATTTT.

This clonotype was counted between two and nine times. This chain uses TRBV6-6 with TRBJ2-7; D ambiguous. The CDR3 runs 14 residues. The V end lost 0 bases, the J end lost 1 base, and 7 bases lay between the germline ends. CDR1 MNHNY and CDR2 SVGAGI come from the germline V gene (reference sequence). Here the CDR3 DNA reads TGTGCCAGCAGTTACTCTACAGAATCCTACGAGCAGTACTTC. This gives the protein CASSYSTESYEQYF.

V usage is TRBV7-9 and J usage is TRBJ2-2, with a tentative D call TRBD2 (6 bases). Trimming stripped 5 bases from V and 8 bases from J, with 24 bases between. This CDR3 is built from 17 residues. Per germline, CDR1 SEHNR and CDR2 FQNEAQ (reference sequence). CDR3 nucleotides: TGTGCCAGCAGCCCCCGGTGGGGGGACGACTCAACTGGGGAGCTGTTTTTT. It yields the protein CASSPRWGDDSTGELFF. The full variable domain, its missing parts supplied by reference TRBV7-9 and TRBJ2-2, is DTGVSQNPRHKITKRGQNVTFRCDPISEHNRLYWYRQTLGQGPEFLTYFQNEAQLEKSRLLSDRFSAERPKGSFSTLEIQRTEQGDSAMYLCASSPRWGDDSTGELFFGEGSRLTVL.

About this clonotype itself: This may be a read error: a much more frequent sequence differs by one nucleotide. Since no conserved phenylalanine or tryptophan closes the CDR3, a read error is the likely cause. The J gene is TRBJ1-2, the V gene TRBV29-1; possible D gene TRBD1, 5 bases. Trimming removed 4 bases at V and 0 bases at J, with 6 bases between. Looked up from germline, CDR1 is SQVTM and CDR2 is ANQGSEA. The CDR3 runs 12 residues. In DNA form, the CDR3 reads TGCAGCGTTGTGACAGCTAACTATGGCTACACCCTC. Encoded protein: CSVVTANYGYTL.

The rearrangement links TRBV11-1 to TRBJ2-3; D is tentatively TRBD1 or TRBD2 (5 bases each). Germline V lookup: CDR1 SGHAT, CDR2 FQDESV (reference sequence). The CDR3 is 15 residues long. V shed 6 bases and J shed 4 bases, with 17 bases lying between them. The CDR3 DNA is TGTGCCAGCAGACAGGAAGATCGGACTTCAGATACGCAGTATTTT. It yields the protein CASRQEDRTSDTQYF.

Regarding this clonotype: The junction shows a germline mismatch at one end, possibly a read error. The chain combines TRBV6-1 with TRBJ2-3; TRBD1 might be the D (5 bases). Germline V gene lookup returns CDR1 MNHNS and CDR2 SASEGT. The CDR3 spans 14 residues. The CDR3 is CAGSVRQIKDTQYF. The CDR3 DNA is TGTGCCGGCAGTGTGCGACAGATAAAGGATACGCAGTATTTT.

DNA for the CDR3: TGTGCCAGCAGTGGGTGTGGGGGGGGTCGAGAGACCCAGTACTTC. The encoded protein is CASSGCGGGRETQYF. The chain recombines TRBV12-3 or TRBV12-4 with TRBJ2-5, with 7 bases that match TRBD2. There are 15 residues in the CDR3. The V gene end was trimmed by 5 bases and the J gene end by 4 bases; junction bases not matched to a gene: 10.

This clonotype occurred a few times. The V call is TRBV11-2, the J call TRBJ2-1; TRBD2 aligns across 13 bases. The CDR3 has 18 amino acids. In germline, CDR1 is SGHAT, CDR2 FQNNGV. Germline trimming cut 3 bases from V and 2 bases from J; bases unmatched to any gene: 7. CDR3: CASSLGLAGRQTYNEQFF. CDR3 nucleotides: TGTGCCAGCAGCTTGGGACTAGCGGGGCGGCAGACCTACAATGAGCAGTTCTTC. Filled out from reference TRBV11-2 and TRBJ2-1, the complete variable domain reads EAGVAQSPRYKIIEKRQSVAFWCNPISGHATLYWYQQILGQGPKLLIQFQNNGVVDDSQLPKDRFSAERLKGVDSTLKIQPAKLEDSAVYLCASSLGLAGRQTYNEQFFGPGTRLTVL.

The sample holds a few counts of this clonotype. The chain joins TRBV18 to TRBJ2-3; 7 bases match TRBD1. V was pared by 0 bases and J by 0 bases, with 6 bases of the junction left unmatched. CDR1 KGHSH and CDR2 LQKENI come from the germline V gene. This CDR3 comprises 17 residues. The CDR3 sequence is CASSPPTRDSSTDTQYF. The CDR3 region has the DNA TGTGCCAGCTCACCACCTACTCGGGACAGCAGCACAGATACGCAGTATTTT.

About this clonotype: A much more abundant neighbour one base away suggests this may be a read error. The rearrangement links TRBV14 to TRBJ2-1; D unresolved. The J call is uncertain, as TRBJ2-7 better fits the DNA end. The germline V gene has CDR1 SGHDN and CDR2 FVKESK. This CDR3 contains 13 residues. The CDR3 region is CASIQDHGYEQYF. CDR3 bases: TGTGCCAGCATCCAAGATCATGGCTACGAGCAGTACTTC.

The rearrangement uses TRBV5-5 and TRBJ1-2, with D unclear. V lost 2 bases and J 0 bases, leaving 17 bases between the germline ends. Per germline, CDR1 SGHKS and CDR2 YYEKEE (reference sequence). This CDR3 contains 17 residues. The CDR3 protein is CASSFLIMRKPNYGYTF. CDR3 DNA: TGTGCCAGCAGCTTTCTAATTATGCGGAAGCCTAACTATGGCTACACCTTC.

This clonotype was observed a few times. The chain uses TRBV3-1 and TRBJ2-5, with 12 positions matching TRBD2. Near its end, the DNA agrees better with TRBJ2-7, so the J call may be wrong. Germline assignment: CDR1 LGHDT and CDR2 YNNKEL (reference sequence). The CDR3 spans 15 residues. CDR3 DNA sequence: TGTGCCAGCAGAGGGGCTAGCGGGGGGGCCAGCGAGCAGTACTTC. Amino acid sequence: CASRGASGGASEQYF.

The chain carries TRBV20-1 and TRBJ1-2; D gene uncertain. Looked up from germline, CDR1 is DFQATT and CDR2 is SNEGSKA (reference sequence). The length of the CDR3 is 14 residues. V lost 1 base and J lost 1, with 10 bases in between. The CDR3 reads CSARGARDNYGYTF. CDR3 bases: TGCAGTGCTAGAGGGGCTCGGGATAACTATGGCTACACCTTC.

This clonotype was detected a few times. The V and J genes are TRBV13 and TRBJ2-3; 7 nucleotides line up with TRBD2. The germline gives CDR1 PRHDT, CDR2 FYEKMQ (reference sequence). The CDR3 is 14 amino acids. The ends lost 6 bases at V and 2 bases at J; junction bases unmatched: 5. DNA of the CDR3: TGTGCCAGCAGTCTCAGCGGGGACACAGATACGCAGTATTTT. Residues: CASSLSGDTDTQYF.

This clonotype was recorded a few times. This sequence joins TRBV18 and TRBJ2-7; 9 bases fit TRBD1. From germline, CDR1 is KGHSH and CDR2 LQKENI. The junction had 8 bases not matched to a gene; V was cut back by 4 bases and J by 4 bases. CDR3 length equals 15 residues. The CDR3 reads CASSQAGTGIYEQYF. CDR3 bases: TGTGCCAGCTCACAAGCAGGGACAGGGATTTACGAGCAGTACTTC.

The chain combines TRBV9 with TRBJ1-2; weak D call: TRBD1 (5 bases). The CDR3 loop spans 13 amino acids. V lost 2 bases, J lost 8 bases, and 13 bases lay in between. Germline CDR1 reads SGDLS; CDR2 reads YYNGEE. CDR3 nucleotide sequence: TGTGCCAGCAGCGTGCAGAACAAGGGGGGCTACACCTTC. Translation: CASSVQNKGGYTF.

The chain uses TRBV27 and TRBJ2-1; D is perhaps TRBD1 or TRBD2 (6 bases each). The germline V gene has CDR1 MNHEY and CDR2 SMNVEV (reference sequence). The CDR3 is 16 amino acids. V gave up 1 base and J gave up 3 bases, with 13 bases separating them. CDR3 region: CASSLYEAGHYNEQFF. The DNA for the CDR3 is TGTGCCAGCAGTTTATATGAGGCGGGACACTACAATGAGCAGTTCTTC.

This clonotype was observed a handful of times. The chain couples TRBV3-1 to TRBJ1-4; D remains unclear. V lost 0 bases, J lost 11 bases, and 7 bases lay in between. CDR1 LGHDT and CDR2 YNNKEL come from the germline V gene (reference sequence). The CDR3 runs to 12 residues. The chain's CDR3 is CASSQDLEKLFF. CDR3 DNA sequence: TGTGCCAGCAGCCAAGATCTCGAGAAACTGTTTTTT.

The V gene is TRBV7-9, the J gene TRBJ2-7; 7 bases fit TRBD1. The germline V gene has CDR1 SEHNR and CDR2 FQNEAQ (reference sequence). Losses at the gene ends were 7 bases for V and 4 bases for J; bases not matched to a gene: 7. The CDR3 consists of 13 residues. In DNA, the CDR3 is TGTGCCAGCACCGAAGGGACAGCATACGAGCAGTACTTC. Amino acids: CASTEGTAYEQYF.